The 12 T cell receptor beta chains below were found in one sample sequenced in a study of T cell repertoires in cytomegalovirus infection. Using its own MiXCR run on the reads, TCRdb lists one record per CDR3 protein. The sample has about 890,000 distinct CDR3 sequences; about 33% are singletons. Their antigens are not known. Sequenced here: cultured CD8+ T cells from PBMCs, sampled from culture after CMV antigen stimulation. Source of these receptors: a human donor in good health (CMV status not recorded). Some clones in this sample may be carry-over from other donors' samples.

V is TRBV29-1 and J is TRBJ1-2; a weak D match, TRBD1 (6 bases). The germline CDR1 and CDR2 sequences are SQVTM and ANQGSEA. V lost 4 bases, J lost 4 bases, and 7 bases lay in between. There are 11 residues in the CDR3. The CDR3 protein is CSVADSYGYTF. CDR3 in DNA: TGCAGCGTTGCGGACAGCTATGGCTACACCTTC. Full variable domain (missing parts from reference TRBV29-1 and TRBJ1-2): SAVISQKPSRDICQRGTSLTIQCQVDSQVTMMFWYRQQPGQSLTLIATANQGSEATYESGFVIDKFPISRPNLTFSTLTVSNMSPEDSSIYLCSVADSYGYTFGSGTRLTVV.

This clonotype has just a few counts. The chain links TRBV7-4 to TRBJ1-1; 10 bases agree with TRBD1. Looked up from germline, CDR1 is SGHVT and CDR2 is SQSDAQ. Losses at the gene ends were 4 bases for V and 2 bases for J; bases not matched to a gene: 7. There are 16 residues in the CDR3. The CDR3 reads CASSYWTGGTNTEAFF. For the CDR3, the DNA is TGTGCCAGCAGCTATTGGACAGGGGGTACTAACACTGAAGCTTTCTTT.

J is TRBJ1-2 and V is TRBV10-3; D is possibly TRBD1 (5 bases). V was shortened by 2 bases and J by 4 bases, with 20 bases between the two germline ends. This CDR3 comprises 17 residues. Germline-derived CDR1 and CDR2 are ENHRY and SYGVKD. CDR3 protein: CAISEIILEIGAYGYTF. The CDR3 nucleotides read TGTGCCATCAGTGAGATAATTTTGGAGATAGGGGCCTATGGCTACACCTTC.

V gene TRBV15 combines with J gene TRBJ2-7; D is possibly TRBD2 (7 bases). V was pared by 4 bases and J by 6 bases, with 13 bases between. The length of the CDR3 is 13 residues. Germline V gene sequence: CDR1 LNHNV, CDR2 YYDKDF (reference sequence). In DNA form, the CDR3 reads TGTGCCACCAGCAATTTGGGGGGGGCCGAGCAGTACTTC. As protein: CATSNLGGAEQYF.

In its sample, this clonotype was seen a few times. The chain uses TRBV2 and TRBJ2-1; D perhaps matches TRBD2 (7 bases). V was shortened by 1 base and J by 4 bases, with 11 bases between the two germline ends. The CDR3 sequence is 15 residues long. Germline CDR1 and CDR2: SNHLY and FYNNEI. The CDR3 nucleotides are TGTGCCAGCAGTGAAGGCGGGGGCCCTTACAATGAGCAGTTCTTC. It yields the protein CASSEGGGPYNEQFF.

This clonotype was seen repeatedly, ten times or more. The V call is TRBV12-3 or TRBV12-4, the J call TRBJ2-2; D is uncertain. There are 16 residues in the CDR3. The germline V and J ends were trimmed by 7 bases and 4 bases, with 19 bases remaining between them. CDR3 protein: CASTPFRVKGTGELFF. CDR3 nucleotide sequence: TGTGCCAGCACCCCGTTCAGAGTTAAGGGCACCGGGGAGCTGTTTTTT.

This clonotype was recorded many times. CDR3 coding DNA: TGTGCCAGCAGTTTAGGGGAGACTAGTCATGAGCAGTTCTTC. Encoded protein: CASSLGETSHEQFF. This chain connects TRBV12-3 or TRBV12-4 to TRBJ2-1; a possible D gene is TRBD2 (6 bases). The V gene lost 1 base and the J gene lost 8 bases, with 12 bases spanning the gap. CDR3 length: 14 amino acids.

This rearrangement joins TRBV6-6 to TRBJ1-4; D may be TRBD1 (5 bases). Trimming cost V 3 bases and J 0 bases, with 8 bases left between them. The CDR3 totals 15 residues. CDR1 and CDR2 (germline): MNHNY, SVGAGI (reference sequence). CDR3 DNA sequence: TGTGCCAGCAGTTATAAAGGGGCAACTAATGAAAAACTGTTTTTT. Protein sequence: CASSYKGATNEKLFF.

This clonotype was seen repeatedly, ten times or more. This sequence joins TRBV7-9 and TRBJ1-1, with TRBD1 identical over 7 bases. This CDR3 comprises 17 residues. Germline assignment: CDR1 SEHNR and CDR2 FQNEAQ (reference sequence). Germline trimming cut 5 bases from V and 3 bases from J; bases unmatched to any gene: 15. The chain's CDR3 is CASSPSLRTGGDTEAFF. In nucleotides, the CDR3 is TGTGCCAGCAGCCCCTCGCTTCGGACAGGCGGAGACACTGAAGCTTTCTTT.

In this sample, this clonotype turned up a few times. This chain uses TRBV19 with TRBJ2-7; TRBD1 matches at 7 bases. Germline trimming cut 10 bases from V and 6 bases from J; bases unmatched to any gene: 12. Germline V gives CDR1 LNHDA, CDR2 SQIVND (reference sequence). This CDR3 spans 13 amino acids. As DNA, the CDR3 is TGTGCCACCTCGCAGCAGGGGGTAAGCGAGCAGTACTTC. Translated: CATSQQGVSEQYF.

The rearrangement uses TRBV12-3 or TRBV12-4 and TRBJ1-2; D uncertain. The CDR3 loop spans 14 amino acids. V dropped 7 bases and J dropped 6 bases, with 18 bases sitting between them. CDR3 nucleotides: TGTGCCAGCACCCGAACAGTACGTGTAGATGGCTACACCTTC. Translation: CASTRTVRVDGYTF.

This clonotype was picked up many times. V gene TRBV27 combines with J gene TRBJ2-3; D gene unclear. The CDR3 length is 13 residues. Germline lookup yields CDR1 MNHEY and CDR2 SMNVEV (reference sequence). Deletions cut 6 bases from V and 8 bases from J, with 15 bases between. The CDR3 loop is CASRSGSAPTQYF. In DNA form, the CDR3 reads TGTGCCAGCAGGTCCGGGTCCGCACCTACGCAGTATTTT.